The clone carrying this TCR beta chain was counted a single time. Its target is unknown. This specimen belongs to a study of T cells after yellow fever vaccination. Trimming pared 5 bases from V and 4 bases from J, leaving 11 bases between. The CDR3 is made up of 13 amino acids. CDR1 LGHNA and CDR2 YSLEER come from the germline V gene. In TCRdb, the 5' RACE reads were re-called with MiXCR into one record per CDR3 protein. The table lists 300,000 to 400,000 distinct CDR3 sequences, roughly 8.7% of them singletons, with roughly 18% in the top ten. Study-level points and caveats: The secondary response was weaker but peaked faster, day 5 versus 15.

The chain has TRBV4-3 and TRBJ1-1; D remains unclear. The TCR comes from a man aged 18 to 35 who received the YFV17D yellow fever vaccine. The sample consisted of PBMCs, taken on the day of the first yellow fever vaccination. CDR3 residues: CASSGVGSTEAFF. As DNA, the CDR3 is TGCGCCAGCAGCGGGGTAGGGAGCACTGAAGCTTTCTTT.